This record covers a single T cell receptor beta chain. Its antigen has not been determined. Base-call qualities are not available, and no considerably larger clone is one nucleotide away. The sample is drawn from a study of shared clonotypes between healthy human individuals (dated by TCRdb to 2020 to 2022). About the investigation overall: The cohort comprised two women and a few men aged 18 to 49 years. Blood TCR repertoires of several healthy adults were deeply sequenced to estimate repertoire size and the extent of clonotype sharing between individuals. Different laboratories and diverse techniques were used to prepare libraries and sequence TCR repertoires, to increase sequencing depth and limit assay-specific biases. Between about 0.8 and 8.9 billion PBMCs per donor were obtained by leukapheresis. What the research found in general, with its limitations: The small number of donors limited the genetic and exposure-history diversity represented. Sampling was limited to blood, and TCR repertoires in tissue likely differ from TCR repertoires in blood. Pairwise subsampling indicated that sequencing depth was expected to affect the degree of clonotype sharing among donors.

TCR CDR3 regions were amplified from genomic DNA by multiplex PCR using the deep immunoSEQ assay. Genomic DNA extracted from each cell subset was distributed evenly over all wells of several immunoSEQ 96-well plates, and each plate served as one replicate. For unsorted PBMC, approximately 0.3 ug of genomic DNA, equivalent to approximately 30,000 T cell genomes, went into each replicate PCR. Ten immunoSEQ deep assay plates were used to sequence unsorted PBMC genomic DNA. The purified libraries were quantified using a Qubit 3.0 fluorometer, sized with a Bioanalyzer 2100, and then quantified again using the KAPA Library Quantification kit. Each immunoSEQ 96-well plate was sequenced on its own single-read 150-cycle Illumina NextSeq 550 flow cell. The study's processing was this. Because the immunoSEQ output included only junctional sequences and no quality scores, the filtering could not be the same as the filtering used for full-length reads. Sequences were annotated with PyIR, a Python wrapper for IgBLAST v1.9, and V/J genes and CDR3 were assigned using IMGT germline references. Any read was removed if the V/J assignment was weak (E-value above 1e-6), the CDR3 was missing, or the read contained stop codons, out-of-frame junctions, or ambiguous translated residues. V3J clonotypes were defined as sequences sharing an identical inferred V gene, J gene, and CDR3 amino acid sequence. To compute the percentage overlap between repertoires, the number of shared unique clonotypes was divided by the size of the smaller repertoire. Repertoire richness was assessed with RTK rarefaction, the Chao1 estimator, and Recon v2.1 estimates of unobserved clonotypes. In TCRdb, the immuneACCESS table is reduced to in-frame sequences with V and J assigned. These tables do not hold every clone; where another copy was compared, an unresolved V gene accounts for under half, and the others remain unexplained. D and trimming were read from the DNA, whereas the V and J calls and clone size are those reported in that table. The sample profile shows some 530,000 clones; about 78% of them were found once. The ten largest clones take up 9.5% to 15% of the sample.

The donors were healthy, HIV-negative adults who had no recently reported acute infections or vaccinations. Every donor was a Caucasian adult residing in Nashville, Tennessee, USA. In the unsorted samples, roughly 90 million PBMCs were counted, and genomic DNA was extracted using the QIAamp DNA Blood Mini kit. Blood was obtained by leukapheresis, after which PBMCs were separated by Ficoll-Histopaque density gradient centrifugation and cryopreserved in liquid nitrogen vapor phase. This TCR came from a middle-aged woman in good health. Some clones in this sample may be carry-over from other donors' samples. The sample consisted of PBMCs.

The DNA sequence is given as TGTGCCAGCAGAGTAGCTAGCACAGATACGCAGTATTTT. Translated, this is CASRVASTDTQYF. The rearrangement joined TRBV6-1 to TRBJ2-3; too little of a D gene remains to name it. CDR1 and CDR2, per the germline V gene, are MNHNS and SASEGT. The CDR3 numbers 13 residues from cysteine through phenylalanine. Only the CDR3 part of the read is kept: 39 bases, read in frame from the first base. V loses 6 bases, J loses 0 bases, and the germline ends lie 7 bases apart.